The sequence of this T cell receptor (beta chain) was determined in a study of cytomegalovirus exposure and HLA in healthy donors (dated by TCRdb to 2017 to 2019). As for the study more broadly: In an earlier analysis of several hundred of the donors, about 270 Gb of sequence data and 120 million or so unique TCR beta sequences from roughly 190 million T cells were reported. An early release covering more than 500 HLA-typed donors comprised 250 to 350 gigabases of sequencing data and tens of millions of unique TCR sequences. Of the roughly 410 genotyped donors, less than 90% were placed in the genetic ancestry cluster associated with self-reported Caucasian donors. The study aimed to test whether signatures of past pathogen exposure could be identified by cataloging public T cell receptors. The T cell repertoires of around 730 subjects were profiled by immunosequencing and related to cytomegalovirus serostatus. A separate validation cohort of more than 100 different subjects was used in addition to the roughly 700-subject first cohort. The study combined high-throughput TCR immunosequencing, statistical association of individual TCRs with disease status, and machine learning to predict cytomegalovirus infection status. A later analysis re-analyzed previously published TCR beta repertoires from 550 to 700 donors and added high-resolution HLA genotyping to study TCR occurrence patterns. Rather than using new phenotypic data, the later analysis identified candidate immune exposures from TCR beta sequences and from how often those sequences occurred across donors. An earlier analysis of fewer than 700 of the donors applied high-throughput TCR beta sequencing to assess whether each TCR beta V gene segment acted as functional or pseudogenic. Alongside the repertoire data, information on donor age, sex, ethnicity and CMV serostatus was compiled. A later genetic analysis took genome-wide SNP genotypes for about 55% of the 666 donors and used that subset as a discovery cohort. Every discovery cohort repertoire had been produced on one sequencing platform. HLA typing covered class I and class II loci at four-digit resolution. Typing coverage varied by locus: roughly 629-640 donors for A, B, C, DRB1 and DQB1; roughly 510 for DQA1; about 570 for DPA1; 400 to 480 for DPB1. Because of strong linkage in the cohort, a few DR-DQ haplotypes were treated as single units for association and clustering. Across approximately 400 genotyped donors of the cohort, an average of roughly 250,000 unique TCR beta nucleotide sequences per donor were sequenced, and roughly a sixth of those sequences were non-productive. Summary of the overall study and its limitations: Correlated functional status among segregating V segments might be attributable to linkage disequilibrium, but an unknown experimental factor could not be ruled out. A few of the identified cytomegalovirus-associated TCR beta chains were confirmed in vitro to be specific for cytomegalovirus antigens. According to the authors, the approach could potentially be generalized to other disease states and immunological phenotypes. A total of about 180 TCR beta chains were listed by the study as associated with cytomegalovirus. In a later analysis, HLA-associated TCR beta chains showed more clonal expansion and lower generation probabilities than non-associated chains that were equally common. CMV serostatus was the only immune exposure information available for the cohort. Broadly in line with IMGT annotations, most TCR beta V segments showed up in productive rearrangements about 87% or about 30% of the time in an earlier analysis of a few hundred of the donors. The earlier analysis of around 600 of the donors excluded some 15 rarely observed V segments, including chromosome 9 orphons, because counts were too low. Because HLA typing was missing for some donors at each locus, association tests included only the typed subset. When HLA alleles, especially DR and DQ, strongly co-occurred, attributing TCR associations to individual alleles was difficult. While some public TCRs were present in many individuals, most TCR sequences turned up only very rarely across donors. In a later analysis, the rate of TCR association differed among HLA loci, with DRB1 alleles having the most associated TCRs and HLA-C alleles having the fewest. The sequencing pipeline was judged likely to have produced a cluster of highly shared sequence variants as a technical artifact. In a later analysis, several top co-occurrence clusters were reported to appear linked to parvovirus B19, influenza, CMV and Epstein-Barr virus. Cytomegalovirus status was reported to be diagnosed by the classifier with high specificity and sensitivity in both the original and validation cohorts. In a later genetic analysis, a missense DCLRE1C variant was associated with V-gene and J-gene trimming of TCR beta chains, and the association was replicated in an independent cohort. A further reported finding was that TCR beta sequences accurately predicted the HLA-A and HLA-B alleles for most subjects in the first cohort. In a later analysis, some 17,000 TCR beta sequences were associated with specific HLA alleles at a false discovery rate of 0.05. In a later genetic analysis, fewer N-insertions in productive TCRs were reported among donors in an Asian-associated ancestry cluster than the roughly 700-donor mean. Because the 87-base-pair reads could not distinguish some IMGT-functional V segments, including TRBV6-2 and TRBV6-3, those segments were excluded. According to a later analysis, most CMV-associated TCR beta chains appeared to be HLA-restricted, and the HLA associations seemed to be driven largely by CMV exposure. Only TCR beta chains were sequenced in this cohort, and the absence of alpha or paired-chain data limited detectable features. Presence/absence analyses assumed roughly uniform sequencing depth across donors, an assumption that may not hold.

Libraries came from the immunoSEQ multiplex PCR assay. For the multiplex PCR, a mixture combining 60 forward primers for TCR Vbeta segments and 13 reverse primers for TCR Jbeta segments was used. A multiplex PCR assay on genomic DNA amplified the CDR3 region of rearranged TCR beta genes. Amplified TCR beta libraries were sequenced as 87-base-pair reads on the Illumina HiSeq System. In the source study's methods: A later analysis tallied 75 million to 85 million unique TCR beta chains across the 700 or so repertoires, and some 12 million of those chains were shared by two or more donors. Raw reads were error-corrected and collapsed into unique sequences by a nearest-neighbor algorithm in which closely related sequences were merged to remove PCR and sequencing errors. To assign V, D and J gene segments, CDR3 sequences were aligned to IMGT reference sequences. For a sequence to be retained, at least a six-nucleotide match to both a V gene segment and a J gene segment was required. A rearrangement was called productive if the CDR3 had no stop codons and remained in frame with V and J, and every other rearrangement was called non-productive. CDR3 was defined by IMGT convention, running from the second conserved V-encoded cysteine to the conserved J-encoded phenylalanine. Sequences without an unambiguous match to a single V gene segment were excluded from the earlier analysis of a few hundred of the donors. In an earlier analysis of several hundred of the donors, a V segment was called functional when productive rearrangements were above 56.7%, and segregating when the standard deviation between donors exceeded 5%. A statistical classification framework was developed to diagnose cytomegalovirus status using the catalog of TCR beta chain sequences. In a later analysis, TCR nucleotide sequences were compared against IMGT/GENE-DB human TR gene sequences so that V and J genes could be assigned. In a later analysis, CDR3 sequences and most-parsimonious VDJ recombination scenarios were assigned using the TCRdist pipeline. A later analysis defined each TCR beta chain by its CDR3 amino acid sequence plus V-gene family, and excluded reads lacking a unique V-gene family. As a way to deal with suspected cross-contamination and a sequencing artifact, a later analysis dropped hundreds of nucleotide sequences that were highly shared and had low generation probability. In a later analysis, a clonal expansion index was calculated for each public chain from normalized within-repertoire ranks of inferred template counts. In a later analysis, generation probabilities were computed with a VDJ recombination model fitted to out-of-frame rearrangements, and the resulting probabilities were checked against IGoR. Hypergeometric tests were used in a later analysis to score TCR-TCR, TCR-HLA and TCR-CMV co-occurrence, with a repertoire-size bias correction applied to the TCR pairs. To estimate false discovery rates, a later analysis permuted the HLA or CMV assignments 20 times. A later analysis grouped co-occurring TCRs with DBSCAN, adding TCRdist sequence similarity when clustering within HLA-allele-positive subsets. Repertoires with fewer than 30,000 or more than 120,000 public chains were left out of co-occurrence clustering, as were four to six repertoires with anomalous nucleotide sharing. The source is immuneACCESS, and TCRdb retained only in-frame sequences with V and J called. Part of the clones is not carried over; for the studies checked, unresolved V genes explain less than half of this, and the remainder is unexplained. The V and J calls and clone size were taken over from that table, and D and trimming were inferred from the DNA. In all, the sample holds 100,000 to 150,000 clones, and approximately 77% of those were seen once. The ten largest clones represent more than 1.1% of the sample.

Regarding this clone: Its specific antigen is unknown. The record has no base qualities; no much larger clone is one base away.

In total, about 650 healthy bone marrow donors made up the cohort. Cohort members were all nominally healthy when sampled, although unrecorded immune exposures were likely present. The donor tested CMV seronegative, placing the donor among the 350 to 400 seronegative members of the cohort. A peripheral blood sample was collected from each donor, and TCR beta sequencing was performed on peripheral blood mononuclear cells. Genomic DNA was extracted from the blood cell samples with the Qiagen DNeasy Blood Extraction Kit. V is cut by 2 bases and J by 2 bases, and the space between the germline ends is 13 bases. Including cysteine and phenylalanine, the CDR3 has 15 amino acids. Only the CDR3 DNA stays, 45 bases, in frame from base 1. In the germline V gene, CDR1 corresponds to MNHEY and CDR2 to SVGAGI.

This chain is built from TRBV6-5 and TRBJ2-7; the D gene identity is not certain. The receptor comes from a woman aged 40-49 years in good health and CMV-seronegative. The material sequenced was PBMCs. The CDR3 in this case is CASSYRQVSTYEQYF. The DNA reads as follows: TGTGCCAGCAGTTACAGGCAGGTATCAACCTACGAGCAGTACTTC.